The rows below give T cell receptor beta chains drawn from one sample of a study of graft-versus-host responses after intestinal transplantation. Sequenced by immunoSEQ multiplex PCR; TCRdb stores in-frame clones only, minus some. The sample consists of over 75,000 clones, 86% of them appearing once. The specimen was PBMCs, collected 255 days after intestinal transplant. These receptors originate from a human patient who received an intestinal transplant, so some T cells may come from the graft donor. CDR3s include the opening cysteine and the closing phenylalanine or tryptophan. A D gene is named only where the DNA matches it firmly. Some rows have no size entry. The others give once, few or many, or a class for an expanded clone.

CDR3nt: TGTGCCAGCAGCCAAGACGGCACAGATACGCAGTATTTT
CDR3aa: CASSQDGTDTQYF
abundance: NA
j_gene: TRBJ2-3
v_gene: TRBV4-2
d_gene: NA

CDR3nt: TGTGCCAGCAGCTTAGTCCGGGCAGGGACAGGGTTGAGGACTGAAGCTTTCTTT
CDR3aa: CASSLVRAGTGLRTEAFF
abundance: NA
j_gene: TRBJ1-1
v_gene: TRBV7-9
d_gene: TRBD1

CDR3nt: TGCGCCAGCAGCATTCTAATTCCAGGAGACTATGGCTACACCTTC
CDR3aa: CASSILIPGDYGYTF
abundance: NA
j_gene: TRBJ1-2
v_gene: TRBV5-1
d_gene: NA

CDR3nt: TGTGCCAGCAGTCAATGGGGGCAAGAGACCCAGTACTTC
CDR3aa: CASSQWGQETQYF
abundance: NA
j_gene: TRBJ2-5
v_gene: TRBV27
d_gene: NA

CDR3nt: TGTGCCAGCAGCCCACCGGGACGGAACTACGAGCAGTACTTC
CDR3aa: CASSPPGRNYEQYF
abundance: NA
j_gene: TRBJ2-7
v_gene: TRBV28
d_gene: NA

CDR3nt: TGTGCCAGCAGTTACGGCAGCCTGGGGAACACTGAAGCTTTCTTT
CDR3aa: CASSYGSLGNTEAFF
abundance: NA
j_gene: TRBJ1-1
v_gene: TRBV6-5
d_gene: NA

CDR3nt: TGTGCCAGCAGCAAAGAGGAAAGTGGGCCCGGGGGCTATAATTCACCCCTCCACTTT
CDR3aa: CASSKEESGPGGYNSPLHF
abundance: few
j_gene: TRBJ1-6
v_gene: TRBV21-1
d_gene: NA

CDR3nt: TGTGCCAGCAGTTTAAGAGGGCCCCTTTCCCCCCAGCATTTT
CDR3aa: CASSLRGPLSPQHF
abundance: NA
j_gene: TRBJ1-5
v_gene: TRBV28
d_gene: NA

CDR3nt: TGTGCCAGCAGTTATCGGGGGGGAAGCTACAATGAGCAGTTCTTC
CDR3aa: CASSYRGGSYNEQFF
abundance: NA
j_gene: TRBJ2-1
v_gene: TRBV28
d_gene: TRBD2

CDR3nt: TGTGCCAGCAGCCATTCTAGCTACTACGAGCAGTACTTC
CDR3aa: CASSHSSYYEQYF
abundance: NA
j_gene: TRBJ2-7
v_gene: TRBV5-4
d_gene: NA

CDR3nt: TGTGCCAGCTCAACGGGGAGGTACAATGAGCAGTTCTTC
CDR3aa: CASSTGRYNEQFF
abundance: once
j_gene: TRBJ2-1
v_gene: TRBV27
d_gene: NA

CDR3nt: TGTGCCAGCAGCTTCGGACAGGCTAATTCACCCCTCCACTTT
CDR3aa: CASSFGQANSPLHF
abundance: NA
j_gene: TRBJ1-6
v_gene: TRBV7-6
d_gene: TRBD1

CDR3nt: TGTGCCAGCAGCGTAGCTTCGGGGCCCCCAGATACGCAGTATTTT
CDR3aa: CASSVASGPPDTQYF
abundance: NA
j_gene: TRBJ2-3
v_gene: TRBV9
d_gene: NA

CDR3nt: TGCGCCAGCAGCTTGGCGGCCGCCTCACGGGGAGAGACCCAGTACTTC
CDR3aa: CASSLAAASRGETQYF
abundance: NA
j_gene: TRBJ2-5
v_gene: TRBV5-1
d_gene: NA

CDR3nt: TGTGCCAGCAGCTTGAAGATAGCGAATGAGCAGTTCTTC
CDR3aa: CASSLKIANEQFF
abundance: NA
j_gene: TRBJ2-1
v_gene: TRBV5-6
d_gene: NA

CDR3nt: TGTGCCAGCAGCCCCGGCTGGGAACGTAATTCACCCCTCCACTTT
CDR3aa: CASSPGWERNSPLHF
abundance: NA
j_gene: TRBJ1-6
v_gene: TRBV7-9
d_gene: NA

CDR3nt: TGCGCCAGCAGCCAAGATCGGGAAGGGCCCCTCCACTTT
CDR3aa: CASSQDREGPLHF
abundance: NA
j_gene: TRBJ1-6
v_gene: TRBV4-1
d_gene: NA

CDR3nt: TGTGCCAGCAGTTTAGGGCAGTACGATCAGCCCCAGCATTTT
CDR3aa: CASSLGQYDQPQHF
abundance: NA
j_gene: TRBJ1-5
v_gene: TRBV28
d_gene: NA

CDR3nt: TGTGCCAGCAGTTACACTGTAGCCCAGAGCACAGATACGCAGTATTTT
CDR3aa: CASSYTVAQSTDTQYF
abundance: NA
j_gene: TRBJ2-3
v_gene: TRBV6-5
d_gene: NA

CDR3nt: TGTGCCAGCAGCCACCCGGGACAGTCCTCCTACAATGAGCAGTTCTTC
CDR3aa: CASSHPGQSSYNEQFF
abundance: NA
j_gene: TRBJ2-1
v_gene: TRBV4-2
d_gene: TRBD1